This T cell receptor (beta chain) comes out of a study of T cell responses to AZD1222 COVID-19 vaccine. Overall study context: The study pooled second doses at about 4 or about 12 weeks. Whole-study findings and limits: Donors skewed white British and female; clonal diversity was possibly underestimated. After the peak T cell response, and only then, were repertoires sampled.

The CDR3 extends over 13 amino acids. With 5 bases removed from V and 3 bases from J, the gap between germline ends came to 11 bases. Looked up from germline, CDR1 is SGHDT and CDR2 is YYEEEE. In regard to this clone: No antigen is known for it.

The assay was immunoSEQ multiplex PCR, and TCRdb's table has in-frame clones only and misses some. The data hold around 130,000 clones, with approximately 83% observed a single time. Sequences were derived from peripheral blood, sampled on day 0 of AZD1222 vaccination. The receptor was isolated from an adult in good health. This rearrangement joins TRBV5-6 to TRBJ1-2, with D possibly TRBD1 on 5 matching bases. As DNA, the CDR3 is TGTGCCAGCAGGCAACAGGATGACTATGGCTACACCTTC. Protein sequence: CASRQQDDYGYTF.